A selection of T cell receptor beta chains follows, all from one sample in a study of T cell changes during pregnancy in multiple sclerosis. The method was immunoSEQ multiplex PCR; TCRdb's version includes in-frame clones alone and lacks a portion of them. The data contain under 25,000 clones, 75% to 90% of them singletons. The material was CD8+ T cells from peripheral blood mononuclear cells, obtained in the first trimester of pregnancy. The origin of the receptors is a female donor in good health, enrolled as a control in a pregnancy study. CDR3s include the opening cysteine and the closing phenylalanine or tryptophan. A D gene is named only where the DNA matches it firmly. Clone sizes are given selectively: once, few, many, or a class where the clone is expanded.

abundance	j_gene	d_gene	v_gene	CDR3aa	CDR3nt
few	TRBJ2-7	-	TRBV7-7	CASSPEGAPSYEQYF	TGTGCTAGCAGCCCGGAGGGGGCCCCCTCCTACGAGCAGTACTTC
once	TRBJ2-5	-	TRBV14	CASSQEPWAVGKETQYF	TGTGCCAGCAGCCAAGAGCCATGGGCAGTCGGTAAAGAGACCCAGTACTTC
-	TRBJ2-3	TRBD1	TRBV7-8	CASSPWDSTTDTQYF	TGTGCCAGCAGCCCCTGGGACAGCACTACAGATACGCAGTATTTT
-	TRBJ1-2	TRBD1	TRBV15	CATSREDRDRGYTF	TGTGCCACCAGCAGAGAAGACCGGGACAGGGGCTACACCTTC
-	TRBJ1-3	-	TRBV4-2	CASSQGEPVNSGNTIYF	TGTGCCAGCAGCCAAGGGGAGCCCGTGAACTCTGGAAACACCATATATTTT
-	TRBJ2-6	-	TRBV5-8	CASSFVLSGANVLTF	TGTGCCAGCAGCTTCGTTTTATCTGGGGCCAACGTCCTGACTTTC
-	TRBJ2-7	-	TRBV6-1	CASSVRQGKGYEQYF	TGTGCCAGCAGTGTAAGGCAGGGCAAGGGCTACGAGCAGTACTTC
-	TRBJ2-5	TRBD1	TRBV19	CASSPTGQQETQYF	TGTGCCAGTAGCCCCACGGGACAGCAAGAGACCCAGTACTTC
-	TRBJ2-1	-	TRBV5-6	CASSLWGRGNEQFF	TGTGCCAGCAGCTTGTGGGGCCGGGGGAATGAGCAGTTCTTC
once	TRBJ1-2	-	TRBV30	CAWSVGAGGYTF	TGTGCCTGGAGTGTGGGGGCAGGTGGCTACACCTTC
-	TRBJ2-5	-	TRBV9	CASSPGGGAPETQYF	TGTGCCAGCAGCCCTGGGGGCGGAGCCCCCGAGACCCAGTACTTC
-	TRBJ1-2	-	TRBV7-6	CASSFLRGYGYTF	TGTGCCAGCAGCTTTTTACGAGGCTATGGCTACACCTTC
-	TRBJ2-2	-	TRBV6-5	CASSYAIQNTGELFF	TGTGCCAGCAGTTACGCAATACAGAACACCGGGGAGCTGTTTTTT
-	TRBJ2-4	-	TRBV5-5	CASSHGRGLAKNIQYF	TGTGCCAGCAGCCACGGACGGGGACTAGCCAAAAACATTCAGTACTTC
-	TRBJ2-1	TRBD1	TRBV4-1	CASSQAGTGYNEQFF	TGCGCCAGCAGCCAAGCCGGGACAGGTTACAATGAGCAGTTCTTC
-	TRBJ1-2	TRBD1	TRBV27	CASSPGTVEGYTF	TGTGCCAGCAGCCCCGGGACAGTCGAGGGCTACACCTTC
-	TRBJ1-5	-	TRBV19	CASGQDSNQPQHF	TGTGCCAGTGGGCAGGATAGCAATCAGCCCCAGCATTTT
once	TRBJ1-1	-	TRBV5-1	CASSLGGTANTEAFF	TGCGCCAGCAGCCTGGGCGGGACGGCGAACACTGAAGCTTTCTTT
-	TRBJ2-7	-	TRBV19	CASSIDSPGLGGYEQYF	TGTGCCAGTAGTATAGATTCCCCGGGATTAGGTGGCTACGAGCAGTACTTC
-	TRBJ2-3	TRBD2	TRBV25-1	CASSEWGGTDTQYF	TGTGCCAGCAGTGAATGGGGGGGGACAGATACGCAGTATTTT
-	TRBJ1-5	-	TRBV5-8	CASSFGVYSNQPQHF	TGTGCCAGCAGCTTCGGGGTCTATAGCAATCAGCCCCAGCATTTT
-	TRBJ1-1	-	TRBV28	CASSLSGPEAFF	TGTGCCAGCAGTTTAAGCGGTCCTGAAGCTTTCTTT